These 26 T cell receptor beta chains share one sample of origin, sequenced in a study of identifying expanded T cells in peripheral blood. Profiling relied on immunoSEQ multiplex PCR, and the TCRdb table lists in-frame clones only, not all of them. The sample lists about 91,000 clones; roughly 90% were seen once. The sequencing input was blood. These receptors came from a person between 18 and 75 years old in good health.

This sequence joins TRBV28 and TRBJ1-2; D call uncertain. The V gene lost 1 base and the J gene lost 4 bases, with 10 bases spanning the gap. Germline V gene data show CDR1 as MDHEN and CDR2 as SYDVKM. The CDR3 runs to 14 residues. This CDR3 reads CASSLSWRSYGYTF. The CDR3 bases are TGTGCCAGCAGTTTATCGTGGCGGTCCTATGGCTACACCTTC.

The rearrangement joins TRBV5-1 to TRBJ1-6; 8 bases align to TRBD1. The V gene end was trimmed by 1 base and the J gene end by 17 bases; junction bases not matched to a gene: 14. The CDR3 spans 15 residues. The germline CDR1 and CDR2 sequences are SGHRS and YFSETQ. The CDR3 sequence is CASSLRQGAGGEVHF. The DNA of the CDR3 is TGCGCCAGCAGCTTGAGGCAGGGGGCGGGGGGCGAGGTCCACTTT.

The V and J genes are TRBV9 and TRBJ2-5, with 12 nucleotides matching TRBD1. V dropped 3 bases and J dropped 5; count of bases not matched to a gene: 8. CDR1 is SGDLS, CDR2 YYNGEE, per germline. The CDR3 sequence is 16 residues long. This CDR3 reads CASSESGGQGAETQYF. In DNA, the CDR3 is TGTGCCAGCAGCGAGAGTGGGGGACAGGGGGCCGAGACCCAGTACTTC.

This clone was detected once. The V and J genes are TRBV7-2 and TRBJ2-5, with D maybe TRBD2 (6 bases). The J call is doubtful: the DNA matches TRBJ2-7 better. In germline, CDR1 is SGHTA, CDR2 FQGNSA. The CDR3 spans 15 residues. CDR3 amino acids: CASSLVAGLLYEQYF. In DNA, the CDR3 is TGTGCCAGCAGCTTAGTGGCGGGACTGCTCTACGAGCAGTACTTC.

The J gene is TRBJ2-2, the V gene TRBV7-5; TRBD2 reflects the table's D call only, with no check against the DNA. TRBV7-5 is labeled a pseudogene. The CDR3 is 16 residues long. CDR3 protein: CVRSLASGGDTGELFF. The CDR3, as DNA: TGTGTCAGAAGCTTAGCTAGCGGGGGGGACACCGGGGAGCTGTTTTTT.

The chain's CDR3 is CSVGMGGRSTDTQYF. In DNA, the CDR3 is TGCAGCGTAGGAATGGGGGGAAGAAGCACAGATACGCAGTATTTT. The chain has TRBV29-1 and TRBJ2-3, with a tentative D call TRBD2 (6 bases). The CDR3 consists of 15 residues. The V end was cut by 6 bases, the J end by 0 bases, with 16 bases between. The germline V gene encodes CDR1 SQVTM and CDR2 ANQGSEA.

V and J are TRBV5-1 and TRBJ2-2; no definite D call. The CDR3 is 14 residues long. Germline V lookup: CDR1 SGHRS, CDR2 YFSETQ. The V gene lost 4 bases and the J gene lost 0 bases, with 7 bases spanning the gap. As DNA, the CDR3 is TGCGCCAGCAGCCTACTACCGAACACCGGGGAGCTGTTTTTT. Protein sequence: CASSLLPNTGELFF.

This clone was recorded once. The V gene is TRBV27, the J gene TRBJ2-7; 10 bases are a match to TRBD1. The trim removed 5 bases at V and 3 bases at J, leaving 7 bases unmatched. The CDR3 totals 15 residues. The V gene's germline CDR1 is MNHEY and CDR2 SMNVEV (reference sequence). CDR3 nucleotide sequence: TGTGCCAGCAGTCCGGCGGGACAGGGGAACTACGAGCAGTACTTC. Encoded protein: CASSPAGQGNYEQYF.

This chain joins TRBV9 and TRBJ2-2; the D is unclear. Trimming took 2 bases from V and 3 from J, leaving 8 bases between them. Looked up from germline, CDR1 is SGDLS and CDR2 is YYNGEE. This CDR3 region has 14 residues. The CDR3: CASSVEEYTGELFF. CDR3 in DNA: TGTGCCAGCAGCGTTGAAGAATACACCGGGGAGCTGTTTTTT.

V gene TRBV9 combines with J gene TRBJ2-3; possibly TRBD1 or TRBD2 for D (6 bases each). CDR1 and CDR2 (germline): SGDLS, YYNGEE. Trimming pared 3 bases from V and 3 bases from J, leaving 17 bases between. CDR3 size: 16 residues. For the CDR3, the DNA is TGTGCCAGCAGCGAACAGCTCGGGGGCGTGACAGATACGCAGTATTTT. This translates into CASSEQLGGVTDTQYF.

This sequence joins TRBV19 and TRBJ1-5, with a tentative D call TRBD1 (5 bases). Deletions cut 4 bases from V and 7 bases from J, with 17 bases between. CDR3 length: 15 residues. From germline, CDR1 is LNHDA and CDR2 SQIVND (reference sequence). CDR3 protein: CASSTFGQNGQPQHF. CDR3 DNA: TGTGCCAGTAGTACCTTCGGACAAAATGGGCAGCCCCAGCATTTT.

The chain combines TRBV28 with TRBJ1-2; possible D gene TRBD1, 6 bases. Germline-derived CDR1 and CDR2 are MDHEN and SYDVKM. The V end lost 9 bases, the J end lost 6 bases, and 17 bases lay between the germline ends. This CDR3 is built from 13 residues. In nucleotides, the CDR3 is TGTGCCAGTCGGACAGCCGATACGGATGGCTACACCTTC. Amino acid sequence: CASRTADTDGYTF.

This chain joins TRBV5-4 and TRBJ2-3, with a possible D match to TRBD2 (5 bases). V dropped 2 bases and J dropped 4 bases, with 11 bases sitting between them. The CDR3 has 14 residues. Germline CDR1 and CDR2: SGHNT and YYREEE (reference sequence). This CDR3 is CASSFVGVADTQYF. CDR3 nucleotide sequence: TGTGCCAGCAGCTTTGTCGGGGTAGCAGATACGCAGTATTTT.

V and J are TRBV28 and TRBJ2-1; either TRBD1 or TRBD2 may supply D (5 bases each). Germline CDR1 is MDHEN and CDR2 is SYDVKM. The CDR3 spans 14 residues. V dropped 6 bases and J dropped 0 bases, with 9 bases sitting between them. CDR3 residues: CASSRDPSYNEQFF. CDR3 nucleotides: TGTGCCAGCAGCCGGGACCCCTCCTACAATGAGCAGTTCTTC. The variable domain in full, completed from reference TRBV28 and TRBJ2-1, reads DVKVTQSSRYLVKRTGEKVFLECVQDMDHENMFWYRQDPGLGLRLIYFSYDVKMKEKGDIPEGYSVSREKKERFSLILESASTNQTSMYLCASSRDPSYNEQFFGPGTRLTVL.

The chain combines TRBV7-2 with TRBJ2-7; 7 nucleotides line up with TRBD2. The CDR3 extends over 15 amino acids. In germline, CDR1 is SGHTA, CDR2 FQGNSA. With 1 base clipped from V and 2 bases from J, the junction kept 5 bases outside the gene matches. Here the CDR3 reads CASSLEASGPYEQYF. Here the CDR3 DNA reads TGTGCCAGCAGCTTAGAGGCTAGCGGACCCTACGAGCAGTACTTC.

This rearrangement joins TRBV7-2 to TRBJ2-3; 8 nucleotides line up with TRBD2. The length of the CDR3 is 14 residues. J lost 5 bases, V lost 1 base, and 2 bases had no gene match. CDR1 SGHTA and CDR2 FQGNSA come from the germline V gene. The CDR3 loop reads CASSLGGRLDTQYF. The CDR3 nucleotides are TGTGCCAGCAGCTTAGGCGGGAGGTTAGATACGCAGTATTTT.

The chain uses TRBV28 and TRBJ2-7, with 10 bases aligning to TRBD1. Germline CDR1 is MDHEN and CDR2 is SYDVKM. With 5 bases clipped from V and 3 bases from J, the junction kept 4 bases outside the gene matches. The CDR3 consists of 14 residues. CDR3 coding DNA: TGTGCCAGCAGTCTGACAGGGGGCGTCTACGAGCAGTACTTC. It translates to CASSLTGGVYEQYF. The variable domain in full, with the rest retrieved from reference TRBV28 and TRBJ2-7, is DVKVTQSSRYLVKRTGEKVFLECVQDMDHENMFWYRQDPGLGLRLIYFSYDVKMKEKGDIPEGYSVSREKKERFSLILESASTNQTSMYLCASSLTGGVYEQYFGPGTRLTVT.

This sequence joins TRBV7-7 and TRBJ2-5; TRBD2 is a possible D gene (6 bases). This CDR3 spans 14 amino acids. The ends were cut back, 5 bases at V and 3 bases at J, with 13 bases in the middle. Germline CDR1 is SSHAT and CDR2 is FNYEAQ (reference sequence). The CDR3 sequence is CASSTRLGEETQYF. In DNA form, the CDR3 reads TGTGCCAGCAGCACCCGACTAGGAGAAGAGACCCAGTACTTC.

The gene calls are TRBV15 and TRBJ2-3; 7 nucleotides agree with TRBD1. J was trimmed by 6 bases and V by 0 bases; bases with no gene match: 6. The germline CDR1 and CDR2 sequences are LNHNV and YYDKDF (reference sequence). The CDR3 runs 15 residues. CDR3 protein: CATSRENRGFDTQYF. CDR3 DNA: TGTGCCACCAGCAGAGAAAACAGGGGATTTGATACGCAGTATTTT.

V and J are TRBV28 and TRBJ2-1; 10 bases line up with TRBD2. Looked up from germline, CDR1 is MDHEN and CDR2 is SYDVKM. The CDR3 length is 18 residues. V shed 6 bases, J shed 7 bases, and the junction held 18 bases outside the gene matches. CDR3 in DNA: TGTGCCAGCAGCTCCCTCCGCGGTCTAGCGGGAGTGGGGAATGAGCAGTTCTTC. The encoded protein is CASSSLRGLAGVGNEQFF.

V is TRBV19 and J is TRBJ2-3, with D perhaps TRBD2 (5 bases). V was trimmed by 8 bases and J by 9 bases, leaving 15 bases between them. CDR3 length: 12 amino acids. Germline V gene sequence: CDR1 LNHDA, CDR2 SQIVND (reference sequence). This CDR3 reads CASLGLSRTQYF. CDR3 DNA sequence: TGTGCCAGTCTTGGACTCTCGCGAACGCAGTATTTT.

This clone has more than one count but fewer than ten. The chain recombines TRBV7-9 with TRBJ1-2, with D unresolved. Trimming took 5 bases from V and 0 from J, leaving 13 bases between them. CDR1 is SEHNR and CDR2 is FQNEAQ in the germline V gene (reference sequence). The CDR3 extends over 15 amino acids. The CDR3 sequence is CASSRVGAANYGYTF. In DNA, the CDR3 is TGTGCCAGCAGCCGAGTCGGTGCCGCTAACTATGGCTACACCTTC. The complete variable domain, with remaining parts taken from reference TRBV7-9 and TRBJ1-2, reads DTGVSQNPRHKITKRGQNVTFRCDPISEHNRLYWYRQTLGQGPEFLTYFQNEAQLEKSRLLSDRFSAERPKGSFSTLEIQRTEQGDSAMYLCASSRVGAANYGYTFGSGTRLTVV.

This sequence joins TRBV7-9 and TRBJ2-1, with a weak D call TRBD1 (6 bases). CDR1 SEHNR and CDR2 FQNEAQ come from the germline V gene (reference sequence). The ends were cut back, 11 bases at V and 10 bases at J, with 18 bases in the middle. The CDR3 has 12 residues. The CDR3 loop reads CAGDRSGWEQFF. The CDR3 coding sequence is TGTGCCGGCGACAGGTCGGGCTGGGAGCAGTTCTTC.

CDR3 loop: CASSWTGDEQFF. The DNA for the CDR3 is TGTGCCAGCAGCTGGACAGGGGACGAGCAGTTCTTC. The chain employs TRBV5-5 and TRBJ2-1, with 9 bases aligning to TRBD1. The CDR3 contains 12 residues. Germline V gene data show CDR1 as SGHKS and CDR2 as YYEKEE (reference sequence). The trim removed 3 bases at V and 10 bases at J, leaving 2 bases unmatched.

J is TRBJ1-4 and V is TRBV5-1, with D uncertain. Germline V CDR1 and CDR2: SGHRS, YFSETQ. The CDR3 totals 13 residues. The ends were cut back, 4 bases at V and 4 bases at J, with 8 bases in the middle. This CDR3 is CASSEGVNEKLFF. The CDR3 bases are TGCGCCAGCAGCGAAGGCGTTAATGAAAAACTGTTTTTT.

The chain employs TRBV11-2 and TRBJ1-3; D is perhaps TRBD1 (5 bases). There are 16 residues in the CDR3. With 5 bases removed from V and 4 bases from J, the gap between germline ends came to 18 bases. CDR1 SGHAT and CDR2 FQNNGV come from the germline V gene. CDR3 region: CASSPRRQGYGNTIYF. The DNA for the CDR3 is TGTGCCAGCAGCCCTAGACGGCAGGGCTACGGAAACACCATATATTTT. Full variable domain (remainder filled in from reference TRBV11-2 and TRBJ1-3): EAGVAQSPRYKIIEKRQSVAFWCNPISGHATLYWYQQILGQGPKLLIQFQNNGVVDDSQLPKDRFSAERLKGVDSTLKIQPAKLEDSAVYLCASSPRRQGYGNTIYFGEGSWLTVV.